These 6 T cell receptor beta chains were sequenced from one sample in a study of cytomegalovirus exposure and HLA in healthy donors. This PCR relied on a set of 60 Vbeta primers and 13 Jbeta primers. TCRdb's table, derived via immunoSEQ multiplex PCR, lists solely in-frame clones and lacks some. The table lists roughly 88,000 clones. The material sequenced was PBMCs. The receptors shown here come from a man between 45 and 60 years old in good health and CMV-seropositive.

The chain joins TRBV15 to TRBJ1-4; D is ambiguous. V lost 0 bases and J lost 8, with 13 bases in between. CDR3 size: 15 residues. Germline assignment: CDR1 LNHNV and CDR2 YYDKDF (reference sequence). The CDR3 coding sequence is TGTGCCACCAGCAGAGATCATAACAACATCGAAAAACTGTTTTTT. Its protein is CATSRDHNNIEKLFF.

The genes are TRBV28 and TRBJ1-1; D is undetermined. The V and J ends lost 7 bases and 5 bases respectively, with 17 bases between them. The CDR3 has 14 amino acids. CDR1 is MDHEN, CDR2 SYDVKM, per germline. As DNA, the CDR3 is TGTGCCAGCACCGCGCTTTCCCAGCGAACTGAAGCTTTCTTT. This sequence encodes CASTALSQRTEAFF.

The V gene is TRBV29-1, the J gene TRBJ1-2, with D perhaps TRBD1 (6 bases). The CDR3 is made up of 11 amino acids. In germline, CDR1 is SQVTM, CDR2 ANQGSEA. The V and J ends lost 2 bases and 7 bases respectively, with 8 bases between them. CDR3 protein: CSVEMDSGYTF. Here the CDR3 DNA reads TGCAGCGTTGAAATGGACAGTGGCTACACCTTC.

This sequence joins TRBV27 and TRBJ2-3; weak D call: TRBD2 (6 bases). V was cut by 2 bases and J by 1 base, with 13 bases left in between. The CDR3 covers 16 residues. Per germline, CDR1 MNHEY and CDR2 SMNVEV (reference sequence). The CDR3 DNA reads TGTGCCAGCAGTTTACGAAGGGACTTCCGCACAGATACGCAGTATTTT. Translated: CASSLRRDFRTDTQYF.

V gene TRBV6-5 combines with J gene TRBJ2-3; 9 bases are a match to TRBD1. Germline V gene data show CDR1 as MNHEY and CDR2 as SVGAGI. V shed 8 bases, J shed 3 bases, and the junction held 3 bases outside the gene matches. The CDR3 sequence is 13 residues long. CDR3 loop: CASWDRETDTQYF. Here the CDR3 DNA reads TGTGCCAGCTGGGACAGGGAGACAGATACGCAGTATTTT.

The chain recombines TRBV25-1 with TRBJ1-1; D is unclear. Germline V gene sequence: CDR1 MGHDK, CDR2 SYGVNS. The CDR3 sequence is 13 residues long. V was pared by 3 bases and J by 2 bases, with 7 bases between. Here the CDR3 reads CASSDRLNTEAFF. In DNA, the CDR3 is TGTGCCAGCAGTGACCGTCTAAACACTGAAGCTTTCTTT.